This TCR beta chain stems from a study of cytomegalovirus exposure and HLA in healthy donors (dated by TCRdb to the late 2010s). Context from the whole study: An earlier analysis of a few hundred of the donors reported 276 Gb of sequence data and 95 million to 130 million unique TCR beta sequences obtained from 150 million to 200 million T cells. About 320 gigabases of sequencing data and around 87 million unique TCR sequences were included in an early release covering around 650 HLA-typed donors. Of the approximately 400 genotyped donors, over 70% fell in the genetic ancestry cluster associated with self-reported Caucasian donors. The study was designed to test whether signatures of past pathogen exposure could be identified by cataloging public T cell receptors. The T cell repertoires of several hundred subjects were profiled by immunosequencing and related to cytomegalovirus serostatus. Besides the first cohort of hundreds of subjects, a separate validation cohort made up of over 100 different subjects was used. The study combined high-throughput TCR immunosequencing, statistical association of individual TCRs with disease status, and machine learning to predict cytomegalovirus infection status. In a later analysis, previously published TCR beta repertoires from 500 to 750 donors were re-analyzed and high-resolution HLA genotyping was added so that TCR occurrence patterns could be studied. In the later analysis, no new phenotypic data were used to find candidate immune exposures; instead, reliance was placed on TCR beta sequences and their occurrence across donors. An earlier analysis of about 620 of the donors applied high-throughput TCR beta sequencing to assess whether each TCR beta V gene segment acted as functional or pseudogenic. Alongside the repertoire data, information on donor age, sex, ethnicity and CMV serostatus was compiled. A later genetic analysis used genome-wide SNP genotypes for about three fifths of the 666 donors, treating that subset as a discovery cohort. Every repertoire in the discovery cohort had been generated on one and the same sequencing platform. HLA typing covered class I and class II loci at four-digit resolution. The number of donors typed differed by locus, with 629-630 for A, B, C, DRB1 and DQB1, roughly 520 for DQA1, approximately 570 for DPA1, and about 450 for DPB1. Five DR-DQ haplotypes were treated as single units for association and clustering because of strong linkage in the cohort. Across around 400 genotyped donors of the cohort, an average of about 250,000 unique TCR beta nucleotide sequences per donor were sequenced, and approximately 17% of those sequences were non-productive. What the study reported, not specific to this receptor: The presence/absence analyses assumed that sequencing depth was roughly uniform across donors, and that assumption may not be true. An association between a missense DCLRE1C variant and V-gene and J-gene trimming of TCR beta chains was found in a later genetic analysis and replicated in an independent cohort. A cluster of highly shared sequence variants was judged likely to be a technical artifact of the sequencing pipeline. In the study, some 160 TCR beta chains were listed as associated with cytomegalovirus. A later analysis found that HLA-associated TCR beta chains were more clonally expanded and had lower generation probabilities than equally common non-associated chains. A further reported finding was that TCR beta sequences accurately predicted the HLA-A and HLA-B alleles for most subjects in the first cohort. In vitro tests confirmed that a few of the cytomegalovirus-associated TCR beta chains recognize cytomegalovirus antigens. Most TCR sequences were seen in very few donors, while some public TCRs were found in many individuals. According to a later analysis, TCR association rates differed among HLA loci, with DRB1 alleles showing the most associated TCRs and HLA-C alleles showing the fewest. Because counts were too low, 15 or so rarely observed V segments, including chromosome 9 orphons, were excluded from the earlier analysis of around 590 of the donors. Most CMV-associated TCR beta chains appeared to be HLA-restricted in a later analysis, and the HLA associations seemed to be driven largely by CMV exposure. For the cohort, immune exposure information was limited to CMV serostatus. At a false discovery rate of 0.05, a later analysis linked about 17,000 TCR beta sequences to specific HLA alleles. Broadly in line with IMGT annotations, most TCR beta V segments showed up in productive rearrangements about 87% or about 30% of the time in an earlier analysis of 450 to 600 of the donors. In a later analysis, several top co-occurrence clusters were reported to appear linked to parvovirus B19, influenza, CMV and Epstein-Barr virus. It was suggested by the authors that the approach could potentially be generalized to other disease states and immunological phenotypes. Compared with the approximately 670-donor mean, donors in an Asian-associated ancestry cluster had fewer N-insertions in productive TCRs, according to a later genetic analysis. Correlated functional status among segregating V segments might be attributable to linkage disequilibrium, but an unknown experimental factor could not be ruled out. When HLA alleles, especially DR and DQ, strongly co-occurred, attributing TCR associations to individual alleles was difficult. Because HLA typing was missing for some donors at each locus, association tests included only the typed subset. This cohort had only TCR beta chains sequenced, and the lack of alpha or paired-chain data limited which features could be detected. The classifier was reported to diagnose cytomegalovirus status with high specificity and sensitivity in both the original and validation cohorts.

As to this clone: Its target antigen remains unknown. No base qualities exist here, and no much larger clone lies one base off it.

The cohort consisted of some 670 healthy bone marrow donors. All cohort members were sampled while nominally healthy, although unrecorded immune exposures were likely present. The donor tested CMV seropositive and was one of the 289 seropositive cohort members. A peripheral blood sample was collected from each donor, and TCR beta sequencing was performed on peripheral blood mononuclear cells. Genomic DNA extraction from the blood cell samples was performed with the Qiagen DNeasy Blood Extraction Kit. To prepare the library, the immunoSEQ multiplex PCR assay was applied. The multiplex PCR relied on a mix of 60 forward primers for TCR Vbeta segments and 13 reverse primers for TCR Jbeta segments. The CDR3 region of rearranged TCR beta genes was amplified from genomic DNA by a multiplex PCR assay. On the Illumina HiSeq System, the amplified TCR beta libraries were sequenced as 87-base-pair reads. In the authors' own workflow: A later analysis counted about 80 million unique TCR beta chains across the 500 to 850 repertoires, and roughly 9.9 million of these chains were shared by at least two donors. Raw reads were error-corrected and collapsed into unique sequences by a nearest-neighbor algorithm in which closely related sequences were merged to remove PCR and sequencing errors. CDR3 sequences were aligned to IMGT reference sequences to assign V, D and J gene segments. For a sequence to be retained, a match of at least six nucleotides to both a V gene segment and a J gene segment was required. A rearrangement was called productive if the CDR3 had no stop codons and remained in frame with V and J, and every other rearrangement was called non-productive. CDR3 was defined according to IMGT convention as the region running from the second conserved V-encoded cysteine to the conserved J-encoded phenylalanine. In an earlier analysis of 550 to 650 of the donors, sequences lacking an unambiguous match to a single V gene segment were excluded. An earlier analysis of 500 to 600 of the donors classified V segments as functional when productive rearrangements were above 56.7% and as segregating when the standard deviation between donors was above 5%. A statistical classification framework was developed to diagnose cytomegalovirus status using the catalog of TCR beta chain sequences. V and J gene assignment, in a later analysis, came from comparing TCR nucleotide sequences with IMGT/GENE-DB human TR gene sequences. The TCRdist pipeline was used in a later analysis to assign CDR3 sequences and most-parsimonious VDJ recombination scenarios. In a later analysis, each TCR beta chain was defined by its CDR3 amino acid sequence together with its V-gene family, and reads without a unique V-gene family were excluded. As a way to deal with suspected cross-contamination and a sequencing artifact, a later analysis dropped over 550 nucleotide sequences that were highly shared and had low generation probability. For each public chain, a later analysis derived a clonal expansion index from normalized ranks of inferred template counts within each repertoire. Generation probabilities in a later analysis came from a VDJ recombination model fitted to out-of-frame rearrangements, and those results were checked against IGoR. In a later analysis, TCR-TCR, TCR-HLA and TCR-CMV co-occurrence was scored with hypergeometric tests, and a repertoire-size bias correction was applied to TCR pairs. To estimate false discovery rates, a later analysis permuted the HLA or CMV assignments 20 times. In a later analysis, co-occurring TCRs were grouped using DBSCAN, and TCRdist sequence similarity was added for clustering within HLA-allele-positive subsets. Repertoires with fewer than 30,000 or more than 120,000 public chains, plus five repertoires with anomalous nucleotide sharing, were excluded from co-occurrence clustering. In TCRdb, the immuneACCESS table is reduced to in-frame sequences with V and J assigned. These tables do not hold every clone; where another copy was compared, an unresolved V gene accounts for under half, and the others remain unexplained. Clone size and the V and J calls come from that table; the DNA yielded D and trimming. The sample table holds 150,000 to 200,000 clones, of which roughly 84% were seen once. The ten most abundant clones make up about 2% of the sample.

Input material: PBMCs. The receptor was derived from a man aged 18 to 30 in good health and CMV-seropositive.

Read as DNA, the sequence is TGTGCCAGCAGCTTTACAGGGGGCGTTGAAAAACTGTTTTTT. Its translation reads: CASSFTGGVEKLFF. The V gene is TRBV7-2 and the J gene is TRBJ1-4, with 9 bases aligning to TRBD1. From a lookup of the germline V gene, CDR1 and CDR2 are SGHTA and FQGNSA. Ends trimmed: V by 3 bases, J by 7 bases; bases unmatched to a gene: 3. The CDR3 starts with the cysteine, ends with the phenylalanine, and has 14 residues. The CDR3 DNA has 42 bases and is translated from base 1.